This T cell receptor beta chain was documented in a study of T cell responses to AZD1222 COVID-19 vaccine. Study background: It was second doses at about 4 or about 12 weeks that were pooled.

Sequencing used immunoSEQ multiplex PCR; TCRdb keeps in-frame clones, though not all of them. This sample carries about 87,000 clones, around 91% of them seen once, and the ten largest clones take approximately 8.7%. V lost 4 bases and J 4 bases, leaving 6 bases between the germline ends. The CDR3 runs to 12 residues. Overall study findings and caveats: At baseline, seropositivity was found in only a handful of AZD1222 recipients. Vaccination with two AZD1222 doses was followed by a rise in Spike-specific TCR breadth and depth. Clonal diversity may have been underestimated, and the donors were mostly white British, with more females than males.

Comment on this clone: What it binds is not known.

This chain connects TRBV12-3 or TRBV12-4 to TRBJ2-3; D ambiguous. The sequencing used peripheral blood, collected on day 0 of AZD1222 vaccination. The TCR originated in an adult in good health. DNA for the CDR3: TGTGCCAGCAGTTCCCGCGCAGATACGCAGTATTTT. Translation gives CASSSRADTQYF.